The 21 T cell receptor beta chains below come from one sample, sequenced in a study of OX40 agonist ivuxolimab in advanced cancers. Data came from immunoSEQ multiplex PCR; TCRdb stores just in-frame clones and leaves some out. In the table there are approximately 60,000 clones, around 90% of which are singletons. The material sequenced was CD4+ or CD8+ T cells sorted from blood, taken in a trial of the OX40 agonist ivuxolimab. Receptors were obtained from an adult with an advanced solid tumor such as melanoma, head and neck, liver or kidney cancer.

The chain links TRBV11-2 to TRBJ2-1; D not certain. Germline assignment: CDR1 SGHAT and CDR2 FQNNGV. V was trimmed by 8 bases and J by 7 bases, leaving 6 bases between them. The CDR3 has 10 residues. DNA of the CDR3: TGTGCCAGCCTGGGGAATGAGCAGTTCTTC. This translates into CASLGNEQFF.

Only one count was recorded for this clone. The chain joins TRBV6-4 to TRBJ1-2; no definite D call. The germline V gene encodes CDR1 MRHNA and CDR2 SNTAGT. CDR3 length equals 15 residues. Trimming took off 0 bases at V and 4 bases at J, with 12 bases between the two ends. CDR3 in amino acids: CASSDSKEAIYGYTF. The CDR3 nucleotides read TGTGCCAGCAGTGACTCAAAGGAGGCTATCTATGGCTACACCTTC.

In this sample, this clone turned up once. The DNA of the CDR3 is TGTGCCACCCACCCAGGACCCGCTAACTATGGCTACACCTTC. Its translation: CATHPGPANYGYTF. This chain connects TRBV10-3 to TRBJ1-2; no definite D call. Between the trimmed V and J ends, which lost 10 bases and 0 bases, there was a span of 15 bases. Germline CDR1 ENHRY, CDR2 SYGVKD. This CDR3 has 14 residues.

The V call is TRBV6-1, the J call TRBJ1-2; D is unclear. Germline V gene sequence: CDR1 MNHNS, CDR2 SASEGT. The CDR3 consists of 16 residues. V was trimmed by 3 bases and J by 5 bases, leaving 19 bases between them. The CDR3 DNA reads TGTGCCAGCAGTGACCGTTCGGACCTCGAATTGTATGGCTACACCTTC. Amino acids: CASSDRSDLELYGYTF.

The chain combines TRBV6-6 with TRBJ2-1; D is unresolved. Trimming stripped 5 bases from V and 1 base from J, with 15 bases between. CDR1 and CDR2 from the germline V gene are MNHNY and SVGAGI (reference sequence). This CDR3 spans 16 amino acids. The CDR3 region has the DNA TGTGCCAGCAGTCGCGACATCAATCTTTCCTACAATGAGCAGTTCTTC. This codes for CASSRDINLSYNEQFF.

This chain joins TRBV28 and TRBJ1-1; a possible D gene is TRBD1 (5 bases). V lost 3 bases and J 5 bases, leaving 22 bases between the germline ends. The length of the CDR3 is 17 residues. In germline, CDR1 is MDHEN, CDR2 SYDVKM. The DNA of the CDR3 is TGTGCCAGCAGTTTGTTCCTCCAAGACAGCTCGGGGACTGAAGCTTTCTTT. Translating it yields CASSLFLQDSSGTEAFF. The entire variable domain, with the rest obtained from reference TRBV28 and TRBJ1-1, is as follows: DVKVTQSSRYLVKRTGEKVFLECVQDMDHENMFWYRQDPGLGLRLIYFSYDVKMKEKGDIPEGYSVSREKKERFSLILESASTNQTSMYLCASSLFLQDSSGTEAFFGQGTRLTVV.

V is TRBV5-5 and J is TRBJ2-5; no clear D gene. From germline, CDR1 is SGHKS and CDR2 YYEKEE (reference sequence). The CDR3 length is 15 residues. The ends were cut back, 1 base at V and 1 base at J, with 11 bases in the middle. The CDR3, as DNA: TGTGCCAGCAGCTTGATCCCAGGCGGCCAAGAGACCCAGTACTTC. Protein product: CASSLIPGGQETQYF.

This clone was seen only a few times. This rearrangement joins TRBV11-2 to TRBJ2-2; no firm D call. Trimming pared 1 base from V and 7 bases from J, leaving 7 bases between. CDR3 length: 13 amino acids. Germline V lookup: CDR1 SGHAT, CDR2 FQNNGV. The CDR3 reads CASSLGANGELFF. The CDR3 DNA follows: TGTGCCAGCAGCTTAGGGGCTAACGGGGAGCTGTTTTTT.

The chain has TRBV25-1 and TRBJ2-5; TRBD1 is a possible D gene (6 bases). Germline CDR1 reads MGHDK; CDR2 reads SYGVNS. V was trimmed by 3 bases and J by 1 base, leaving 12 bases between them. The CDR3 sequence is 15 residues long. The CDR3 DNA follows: TGTGCCAGCAGTGATATCGACAGGAGCCAAGAGACCCAGTACTTC. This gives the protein CASSDIDRSQETQYF.

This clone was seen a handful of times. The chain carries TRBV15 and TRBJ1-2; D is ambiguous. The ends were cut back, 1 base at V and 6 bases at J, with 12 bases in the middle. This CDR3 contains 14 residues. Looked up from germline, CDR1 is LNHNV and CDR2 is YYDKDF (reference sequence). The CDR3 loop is CATSRGELPNGYTF. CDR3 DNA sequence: TGTGCCACCAGCAGAGGAGAATTACCCAATGGCTACACCTTC. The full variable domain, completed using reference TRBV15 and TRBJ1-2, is DAMVIQNPRYQVTQFGKPVTLSCSQTLNHNVMYWYQQKSSQAPKLLFHYYDKDFNNEADTPDNFQSRRPNTSFCFLDIRSPGLGDTAMYLCATSRGELPNGYTFGSGTRLTVV.

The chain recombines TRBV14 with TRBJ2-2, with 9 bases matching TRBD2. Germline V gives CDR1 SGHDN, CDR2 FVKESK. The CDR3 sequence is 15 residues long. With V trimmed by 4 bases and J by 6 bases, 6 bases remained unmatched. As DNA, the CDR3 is TGTGCCAGCAGCCTTTGGGCGGGAGGGCCCGGGGAGCTGTTTTTT. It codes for CASSLWAGGPGELFF.

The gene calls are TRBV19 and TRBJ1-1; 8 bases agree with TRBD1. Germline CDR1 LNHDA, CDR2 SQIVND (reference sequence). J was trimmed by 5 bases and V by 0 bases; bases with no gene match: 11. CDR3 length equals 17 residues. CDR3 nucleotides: TGTGCCAGTAGTATAGATGGACAGGGCGGTTTTTGGACTGAAGCTTTCTTT. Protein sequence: CASSIDGQGGFWTEAFF.

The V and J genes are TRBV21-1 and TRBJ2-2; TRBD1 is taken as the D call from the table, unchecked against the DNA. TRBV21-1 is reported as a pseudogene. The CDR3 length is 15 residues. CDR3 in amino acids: CASSRNRGNTGELFF. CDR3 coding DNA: TGTGCCAGCAGCAGGAACAGGGGAAACACCGGGGAGCTGTTTTTT.

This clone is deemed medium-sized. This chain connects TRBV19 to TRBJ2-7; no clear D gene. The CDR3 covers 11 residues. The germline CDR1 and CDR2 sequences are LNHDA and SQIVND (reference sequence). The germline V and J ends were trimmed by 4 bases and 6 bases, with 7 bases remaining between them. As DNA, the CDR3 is TGTGCCAGTAGTACCTTGGGCGAGCAGTACTTC. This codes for CASSTLGEQYF.

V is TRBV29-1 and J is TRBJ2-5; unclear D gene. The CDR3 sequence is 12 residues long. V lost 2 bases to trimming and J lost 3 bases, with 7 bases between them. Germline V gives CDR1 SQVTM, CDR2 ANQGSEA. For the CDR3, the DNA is TGCAGCGTTGAATGGCAGAAAGAGACCCAGTACTTC. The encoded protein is CSVEWQKETQYF. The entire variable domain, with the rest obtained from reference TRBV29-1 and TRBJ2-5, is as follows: SAVISQKPSRDICQRGTSLTIQCQVDSQVTMMFWYRQQPGQSLTLIATANQGSEATYESGFVIDKFPISRPNLTFSTLTVSNMSPEDSSIYLCSVEWQKETQYFGPGTRLLVL.

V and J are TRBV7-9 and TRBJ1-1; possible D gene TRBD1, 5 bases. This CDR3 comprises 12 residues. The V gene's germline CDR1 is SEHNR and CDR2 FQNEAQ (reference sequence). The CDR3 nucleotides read TGTGCAGCAGGGACTACCTACACTGAAGCTTTCTTT. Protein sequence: CAAGTTYTEAFF.

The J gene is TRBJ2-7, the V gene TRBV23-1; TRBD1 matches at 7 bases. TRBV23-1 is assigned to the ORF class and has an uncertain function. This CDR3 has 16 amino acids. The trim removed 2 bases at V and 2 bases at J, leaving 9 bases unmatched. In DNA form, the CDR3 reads TGCGCCAGCAGTCAAGGAGAACAGGGGAGTACCTACGAGCAGTACGTC. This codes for CASSQGEQGSTYEQYV.

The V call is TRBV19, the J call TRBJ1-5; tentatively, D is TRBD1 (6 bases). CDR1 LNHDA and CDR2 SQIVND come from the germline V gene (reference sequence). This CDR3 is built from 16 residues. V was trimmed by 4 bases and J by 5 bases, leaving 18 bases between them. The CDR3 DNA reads TGTGCCAGTAGTACGTTCGGGGGCCGGGGAGATCAGCCCCAGCATTTT. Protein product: CASSTFGGRGDQPQHF.

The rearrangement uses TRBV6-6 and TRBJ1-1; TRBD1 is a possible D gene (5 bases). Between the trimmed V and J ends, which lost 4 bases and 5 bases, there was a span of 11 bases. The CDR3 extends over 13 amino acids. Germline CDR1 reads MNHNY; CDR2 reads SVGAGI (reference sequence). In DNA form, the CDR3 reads TGTGCCAGCAGTTTGGGGGGGGGTACTGAAGCTTTCTTT. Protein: CASSLGGGTEAFF.

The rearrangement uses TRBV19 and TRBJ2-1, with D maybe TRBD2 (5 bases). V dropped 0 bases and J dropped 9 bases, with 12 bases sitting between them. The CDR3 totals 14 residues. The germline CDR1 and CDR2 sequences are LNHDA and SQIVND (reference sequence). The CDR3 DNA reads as TGTGCCAGTAGTATAGATCGCGGGTTGGTTGAGCAGTTCTTC. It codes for CASSIDRGLVEQFF. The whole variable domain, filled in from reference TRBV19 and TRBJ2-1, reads DGGITQSPKYLFRKEGQNVTLSCEQNLNHDAMYWYRQDPGQGLRLIYYSQIVNDFQKGDIAEGYSVSREKKESFPLTVTSAQKNPTAFYLCASSIDRGLVEQFFGPGTRLTVL.

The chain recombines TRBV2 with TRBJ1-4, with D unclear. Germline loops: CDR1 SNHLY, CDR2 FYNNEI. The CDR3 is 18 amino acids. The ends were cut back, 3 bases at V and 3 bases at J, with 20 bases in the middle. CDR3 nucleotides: TGTGCCAGCAGTGACCCAAGGGTGAGAGAAGCGTCTAATGAAAAACTGTTTTTT. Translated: CASSDPRVREASNEKLFF.